The rows below give T cell receptor beta chains drawn from one sample of a study of regulatory T cells. Clones were sequenced by immunoSEQ multiplex PCR, and TCRdb holds only the in-frame ones, with some missing. This repertoire shows tens of thousands of clones, 80% to 95% found once; its top ten account for 3.5%. Sequencing was carried out using CD8+ T cells sorted from blood. The receptor set was obtained from a child aged 2-15 years with CD3G deficiency. Both conserved end residues are part of each CDR3. D genes are given only for firm matches. Only part of the rows carry a size: once, few, many, or a class if the clone is expanded.

V gene: TRBV28; D gene: -; J gene: TRBJ2-2; clone size: -; CDR3 DNA: TGTGCCAGCAGCCGCCGGGGGTCCGGGGAGCTGTTTTTT; CDR3 protein: CASSRRGSGELFF
V gene: TRBV19; D gene: -; J gene: TRBJ2-6; clone size: -; CDR3 DNA: TGTGCCAGTAGTATTGGCGGGCACGTCCTGACTTTC; CDR3 protein: CASSIGGHVLTF
V gene: TRBV28; D gene: -; J gene: TRBJ1-1; clone size: -; CDR3 DNA: TGTGCCAGCAGTTACAGGGTTGGATCCCCACGGCCTGAAGCTTTCTTT; CDR3 protein: CASSYRVGSPRPEAFF
V gene: TRBV7-4; D gene: -; J gene: TRBJ2-7; clone size: -; CDR3 DNA: TGTGCCAGCAGCTTAGTCCCGACGGACCCTAGACACGAGCAGTACTTC; CDR3 protein: CASSLVPTDPRHEQYF
V gene: TRBV6-6; D gene: -; J gene: TRBJ2-7; clone size: -; CDR3 DNA: TGTGCCAGCAGTTTTGCCGGCCACGAGCAGTACTTC; CDR3 protein: CASSFAGHEQYF
V gene: TRBV5-1; D gene: TRBD1; J gene: TRBJ2-1; clone size: -; CDR3 DNA: TGCGCCAGCAGCTTTACAGGGGGGAATGAGCAGTTCTTC; CDR3 protein: CASSFTGGNEQFF
V gene: TRBV28; D gene: TRBD1; J gene: TRBJ1-1; clone size: -; CDR3 DNA: TGTGCCAGCTCACGGGACAGGGAGAACACTGAAGCTTTCTTT; CDR3 protein: CASSRDRENTEAFF
V gene: TRBV28; D gene: -; J gene: TRBJ2-7; clone size: -; CDR3 DNA: TGTGCCAGCAGTCCCCCAGGGTTGGGGGCGGACCACTACGAGCAGTACTTC; CDR3 protein: CASSPPGLGADHYEQYF
V gene: TRBV19; D gene: TRBD1; J gene: TRBJ1-1; clone size: -; CDR3 DNA: TGTGCCAGTAGTCTTGACAGGGCCACTGAAGCTTTCTTT; CDR3 protein: CASSLDRATEAFF
V gene: TRBV4-1; D gene: -; J gene: TRBJ2-1; clone size: -; CDR3 DNA: TGCGCCAGCAGCCAATCTCAGGGCAGCTCCTACAATGAGCAGTTCTTC; CDR3 protein: CASSQSQGSSYNEQFF
V gene: TRBV28; D gene: -; J gene: TRBJ2-7; clone size: -; CDR3 DNA: TGTGCCAGCAGTTTCGGACGAGGCTACGAGCAGTACTTC; CDR3 protein: CASSFGRGYEQYF
V gene: TRBV11-2; D gene: -; J gene: TRBJ2-3; clone size: -; CDR3 DNA: TGTGCCAGCAGCACAATGTTCACAGATACGCAGTATTTT; CDR3 protein: CASSTMFTDTQYF
V gene: TRBV6-6; D gene: -; J gene: TRBJ2-7; clone size: -; CDR3 DNA: TGTGCCAGCAGTTACTCTAACTACGAGCAGTACTTC; CDR3 protein: CASSYSNYEQYF
V gene: TRBV28; D gene: TRBD1; J gene: TRBJ2-1; clone size: few; CDR3 DNA: TGTGCCAGCAGTTCTCGGGACAGGGTGGGGGATGAGCAGTTCTTC; CDR3 protein: CASSSRDRVGDEQFF
V gene: TRBV28; D gene: -; J gene: TRBJ1-5; clone size: once; CDR3 DNA: TGTGCCAGCAGTGCCCGGGGCCCACGGCAGCCCCAGCATTTT; CDR3 protein: CASSARGPRQPQHF
V gene: TRBV10-3; D gene: -; J gene: TRBJ2-4; clone size: -; CDR3 DNA: TGTGCCATCAGCAAACCAGGGGAAGGTCGGCAGTACTTC; CDR3 protein: CAISKPGEGRQYF
V gene: TRBV11-2; D gene: TRBD2; J gene: TRBJ2-7; clone size: -; CDR3 DNA: TGTGCCAGCAGCTTGGGCCTAGCGGCCTACGAGCAGTACTTC; CDR3 protein: CASSLGLAAYEQYF
V gene: TRBV6-1; D gene: -; J gene: TRBJ1-1; clone size: -; CDR3 DNA: TGTGCCAGCGGGGTCGGGATGAGAGCTTTCTTT; CDR3 protein: CASGVGMRAFF
V gene: TRBV27; D gene: -; J gene: TRBJ2-1; clone size: -; CDR3 DNA: TGTGCCAGCAGTTCCCGGGGCGACTGGAATGAGCAGTTCTTC; CDR3 protein: CASSSRGDWNEQFF
V gene: TRBV18; D gene: TRBD2; J gene: TRBJ2-1; clone size: -; CDR3 DNA: TGTGCCAGCTCACCAAAATGGGGACTAGCGGGAGTCGCCTCCTACAATGAGCAGTTCTTC; CDR3 protein: CASSPKWGLAGVASYNEQFF
V gene: TRBV28; D gene: -; J gene: TRBJ2-1; clone size: -; CDR3 DNA: TGTGCCAGCAGTACCCATGTCGCCCGTGGTAGTACATACAATGAGCAGTTCTTC; CDR3 protein: CASSTHVARGSTYNEQFF
V gene: TRBV27; D gene: -; J gene: TRBJ2-6; clone size: -; CDR3 DNA: TGTGCCAGTGGTGAGGGGGCTGGGGCCAACGTCCTGACTTTC; CDR3 protein: CASGEGAGANVLTF
V gene: TRBV27; D gene: TRBD1; J gene: TRBJ2-1; clone size: -; CDR3 DNA: TGTGCCAGCAGTTTAGGACAGGGGAGTGAGCAGTTCTTC; CDR3 protein: CASSLGQGSEQFF
V gene: TRBV5-1; D gene: -; J gene: TRBJ1-1; clone size: few; CDR3 DNA: TGCGCCAGCAGCTTGGACAGGTTCACTGAAGCTTTCTTT; CDR3 protein: CASSLDRFTEAFF
V gene: TRBV7-9; D gene: -; J gene: TRBJ2-5; clone size: -; CDR3 DNA: TGTGCCAGCAGCTCTTCAAGGGCACCGAGCCAAGAGACCCAGTACTTC; CDR3 protein: CASSSSRAPSQETQYF
V gene: TRBV28; D gene: -; J gene: TRBJ2-7; clone size: few; CDR3 DNA: TGTGCCAGCAGTTTATCCGAAAACCACGAGCAGTACTTC; CDR3 protein: CASSLSENHEQYF
V gene: TRBV19; D gene: -; J gene: TRBJ1-1; clone size: once; CDR3 DNA: TGTGCCAGTAGTATGACGGGAAACACTGAAGCTTTCTTT; CDR3 protein: CASSMTGNTEAFF
V gene: TRBV28; D gene: TRBD1; J gene: TRBJ2-7; clone size: -; CDR3 DNA: TGTGCCAGCGGGACAGCCTACGAGCAGTACTTC; CDR3 protein: CASGTAYEQYF
V gene: TRBV28; D gene: -; J gene: TRBJ1-5; clone size: -; CDR3 DNA: TGTGCCAGCAGTTTATGGGGCACCCACGGGAGTCAGCCCCAGCATTTT; CDR3 protein: CASSLWGTHGSQPQHF
V gene: TRBV28; D gene: TRBD2; J gene: TRBJ2-7; clone size: -; CDR3 DNA: TGTGCCAGCAGTGCGGGAGGGTACGAGCAGTACTTC; CDR3 protein: CASSAGGYEQYF
V gene: TRBV7-9; D gene: TRBD1; J gene: TRBJ2-5; clone size: -; CDR3 DNA: TGTGCCAGCAGCCCCCAGGGGGAGTTCGAGACCCAGTACTTC; CDR3 protein: CASSPQGEFETQYF
V gene: TRBV28; D gene: TRBD1; J gene: TRBJ2-7; clone size: -; CDR3 DNA: TGTGCCAGCAGCTTCGGACAGGGGGCCCCAGGACCCTACGAGCAGTACTTC; CDR3 protein: CASSFGQGAPGPYEQYF
V gene: TRBV6-1; D gene: TRBD2; J gene: TRBJ2-1; clone size: once; CDR3 DNA: TGTGCCAGCAGGGTAGCGGGAGGGTATGAGCAGTTCTTC; CDR3 protein: CASRVAGGYEQFF